Following are 16 T cell receptor beta chains from one sample sequenced in a study of identical twins. TCRdb reanalysed the 5' RACE reads using MiXCR and keeps one entry per CDR3 protein. The profile shows fewer than 350,000 distinct CDR3 sequences, about 8% of them singletons. These data were also filed under a second study, of yellow fever vaccine responses in identical twins.

Sequenced material: memory (CD45RO+) T cells sorted from blood. These receptor sequences come from a woman aged 18-35 years in good health.

The chain employs TRBV24-1 and TRBJ2-1, with 8 bases lining up with TRBD1. This CDR3 has 16 amino acids. The ends lost 5 bases at V and 6 bases at J; junction bases unmatched: 11. The V gene's germline CDR1 is KGHDR and CDR2 SFDVKD. This CDR3 is CATSAIGTGVLNEQFF. DNA for the CDR3: TGTGCCACCAGTGCCATCGGGACAGGTGTCCTCAATGAGCAGTTCTTC.

This clonotype was detected a few times. This chain links TRBV6-1 with TRBJ2-7; the D gene is possibly TRBD2 (6 bases). CDR1 is MNHNS and CDR2 is SASEGT in the germline V gene. There are 14 residues in the CDR3. V gave up 6 bases and J gave up 3 bases, with 15 bases separating them. The CDR3 reads CASRKEEGIYEQYF. CDR3 nucleotide sequence: TGTGCCAGCAGAAAGGAGGAGGGGATCTACGAGCAGTACTTC.

This clonotype has at least ten counts. CDR3 sequence: CASSYSMGPDTQYF. The CDR3, as DNA: TGTGCCAGCAGTTACTCGATGGGACCAGATACGCAGTATTTT. This chain joins TRBV6-5 and TRBJ2-3; D assignment may be TRBD1 or TRBD2 (5 bases each). This CDR3 is 14 amino acids long. Trimming took 0 bases from V and 4 from J, leaving 8 bases between them. The germline CDR1 and CDR2 sequences are MNHEY and SVGAGI.

The gene calls are TRBV19 and TRBJ2-2; unclear D gene. The CDR3 runs 16 residues. Germline lookup yields CDR1 LNHDA and CDR2 SQIVND (reference sequence). V was cut by 7 bases and J by 2 bases, with 17 bases left in between. Written as DNA, the CDR3 is TGTGCCAGTACCACATTTGGGGAACCTAACACCGGGGAGCTGTTTTTT. This translates into CASTTFGEPNTGELFF.

V and J are TRBV20-1 and TRBJ2-1; D is perhaps TRBD2 (5 bases). V lost 6 bases and J 0 bases, leaving 12 bases between the germline ends. The CDR3 is 14 residues long. Per the germline V gene, CDR1 is DFQATT and CDR2 is SNEGSKA (reference sequence). CDR3 DNA: TGCAGTGCGAGGAGGAAGACCTCCTACAATGAGCAGTTCTTC. It codes for CSARRKTSYNEQFF.

The rearrangement links TRBV15 to TRBJ2-1; 9 positions agree with TRBD1. Trimming took 3 bases from V and 6 from J; bases not matched to a gene: 9. This CDR3 comprises 16 residues. Germline-derived CDR1 and CDR2 are LNHNV and YYDKDF (reference sequence). CDR3 DNA: TGTGCCACCAGCAGTACGATGGGACAGGGTGGCAATGAGCAGTTCTTC. Translated: CATSSTMGQGGNEQFF.

This clonotype was counted ten times or more. This sequence joins TRBV2 and TRBJ2-3, with D possibly being TRBD2 (5 bases). Trimming pared 5 bases from V and 0 bases from J, leaving 9 bases between. Germline lookup yields CDR1 SNHLY and CDR2 FYNNEI. This CDR3 comprises 14 residues. CDR3: CASSLQRSTDTQYF. In nucleotides, the CDR3 is TGTGCCAGCAGTTTACAGCGGAGCACAGATACGCAGTATTTT.

This clonotype was found a few times. The chain couples TRBV10-3 to TRBJ2-5; 12 positions agree with TRBD2. This CDR3 spans 15 amino acids. Germline assignment: CDR1 ENHRY and CDR2 SYGVKD. The ends lost 10 bases at V and 5 bases at J; junction bases unmatched: 11. The CDR3 region is CATRASGGAGETQYF. DNA of the CDR3: TGTGCCACCAGGGCTAGCGGGGGGGCCGGTGAGACCCAGTACTTC.

A few counts support this clonotype. The genes are TRBV27 and TRBJ2-7; TRBD1 matches 7 bases. The CDR3 runs to 14 residues. J was trimmed by 1 base and V by 7 bases; bases with no gene match: 7. In germline, CDR1 is MNHEY, CDR2 SMNVEV (reference sequence). The CDR3 DNA reads as TGTGCCAGCAACAAACAGGGGTTATCCTACGAGCAGTACTTC. Translating gives CASNKQGLSYEQYF.

This clonotype was recorded many times. The chain carries TRBV29-1 and TRBJ1-5; 8 bases fit TRBD1. The germline V gene has CDR1 SQVTM and CDR2 ANQGSEA. The CDR3 loop spans 13 amino acids. Germline trimming cut 7 bases from V and 6 bases from J; bases unmatched to any gene: 8. In nucleotides, the CDR3 is TGCAGCGCGATCCAGGGGGCAGGTCAGCCCCAGCATTTT. Translating gives CSAIQGAGQPQHF. Based on the CDR3 plus reference TRBV29-1 and TRBJ1-5, the full variable domain is SAVISQKPSRDICQRGTSLTIQCQVDSQVTMMFWYRQQPGQSLTLIATANQGSEATYESGFVIDKFPISRPNLTFSTLTVSNMSPEDSSIYLCSAIQGAGQPQHFGDGTRLSIL.

This clonotype was recorded a few times. The V gene is TRBV27, the J gene TRBJ1-2, with D unresolved. The CDR3 runs 14 residues. CDR1 and CDR2 (germline): MNHEY, SMNVEV (reference sequence). Trimming took off 4 bases at V and 0 bases at J, with 9 bases between the two ends. The CDR3 loop reads CASSSRPANYGYTF. Written as DNA, the CDR3 is TGTGCCAGCAGTTCCAGGCCCGCTAACTATGGCTACACCTTC.

Remarks on this clonotype: An end of the junction differs from the germline gene, which may be a read error. The chain couples TRBV6-1 to TRBJ2-1; TRBD2 agrees at 7 bases. CDR3 size: 11 residues. Germline assignment: CDR1 MNHNS and CDR2 SASEGT. The CDR3 loop is CASSQTGTTVF. The CDR3 region has the DNA TGTGCCAGCAGTCAAACCGGGACTACCGTCTTC.

This clonotype was recorded many times. This chain joins TRBV7-8 and TRBJ2-1; D perhaps matches TRBD2 (5 bases). CDR3 size: 15 residues. With 5 bases removed from V and 7 bases from J, the gap between germline ends came to 18 bases. Germline V gene data show CDR1 as SGHVS and CDR2 as FQNEAQ. DNA of the CDR3: TGTGCCAGCAGCCACACTAGAAGCAGAGGAAATGAGCAGTTCTTC. It specifies CASSHTRSRGNEQFF. The complete variable domain, with remaining parts taken from reference TRBV7-8 and TRBJ2-1, reads GAGVSQSPRYKVAKRGQDVALRCDPISGHVSLFWYQQALGQGPEFLTYFQNEAQLDKSGLPSDRFFAERPEGSVSTLKIQRTQQEDSAVYLCASSHTRSRGNEQFFGPGTRLTVL.

There are a few counts of this clonotype. The chain uses TRBV7-9 and TRBJ2-1, with a weak D call TRBD2 (5 bases). The ends were cut back, 5 bases at V and 4 bases at J, with 15 bases in the middle. The CDR3 contains 15 residues. CDR1 is SEHNR and CDR2 is FQNEAQ in the germline V gene (reference sequence). CDR3 sequence (DNA): TGTGCCAGCAGCCCCCCTGCGGGCGGATACAATGAGCAGTTCTTC. It encodes CASSPPAGGYNEQFF.

This clonotype showed up many times. The J gene is TRBJ2-3, the V gene TRBV2, with D hard to call. The CDR3 spans 12 residues. In germline, CDR1 is SNHLY, CDR2 FYNNEI. Trimming pared 2 bases from V and 4 bases from J, leaving 4 bases between. The CDR3 DNA reads TGTGCCAGCAGTGAAAACGCAGATACGCAGTATTTT. Residues: CASSENADTQYF.

In its sample, this clonotype was seen a few times. The chain employs TRBV7-3 and TRBJ2-5; no reliable D call. Trimming pared 3 bases from V and 2 bases from J, leaving 10 bases between. The germline CDR1 and CDR2 sequences are SGHTA and FQGTGA. This CDR3 is 14 amino acids long. The CDR3 region has the DNA TGTGCCAGCAGCTTGGGTCAGTCTCAAGAGACCCAGTACTTC. As protein: CASSLGQSQETQYF.